This T cell receptor (beta chain) was recorded in a study of response to subunit inactivated influenza vaccine. The study's findings and limits: Authors suggested seasonal influenza vaccinations each recruit few new T cells.

This clonotype has more than one count but fewer than ten. Its specificity is not known. V was clipped by 4 bases and J by 1 base, with 16 bases between them. Germline CDR1 is MGHDK and CDR2 is SYGVNS. The CDR3 is 16 amino acids. TCRdb passed the RT-PCR reads through MiXCR, listing each CDR3 protein once. The data show around 850,000 distinct CDR3 sequences, with 18% seen just once and around 9.9% held by the top ten. The sequencing here drew on PBMCs from blood, taken less than 6 days after vaccination. The J gene is TRBJ1-2, the V gene TRBV25-1; D possibly corresponds to TRBD1 (6 bases). The source is a man aged 50 to 59 who received an inactivated influenza vaccine. The CDR3 here is CASSGKQGGHNYGYTF. The DNA for the CDR3 is TGTGCCAGCAGTGGTAAACAGGGCGGTCATAACTATGGCTACACCTTC.